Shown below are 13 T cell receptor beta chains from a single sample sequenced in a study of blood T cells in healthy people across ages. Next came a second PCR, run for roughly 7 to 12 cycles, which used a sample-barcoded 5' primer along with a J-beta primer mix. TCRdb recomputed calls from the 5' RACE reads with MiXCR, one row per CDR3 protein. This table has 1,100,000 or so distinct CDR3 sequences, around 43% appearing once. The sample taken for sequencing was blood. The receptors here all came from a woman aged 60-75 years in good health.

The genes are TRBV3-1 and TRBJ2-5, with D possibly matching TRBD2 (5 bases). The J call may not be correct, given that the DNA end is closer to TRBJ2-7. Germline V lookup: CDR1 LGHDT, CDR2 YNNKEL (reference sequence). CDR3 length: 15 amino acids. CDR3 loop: CASSQDSDGIYEQYF. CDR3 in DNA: TGTGCCAGCAGCCAAGATTCGGACGGGATATACGAGCAGTACTTC.

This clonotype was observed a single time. The CDR3 region is CASSPDLGGRYNEQFF. The CDR3 nucleotides read TGTGCCAGCAGCCCCGACCTGGGGGGGCGTTACAATGAGCAGTTCTTC. The chain has TRBV14 and TRBJ2-1; possible D gene TRBD2, 7 bases. From germline, CDR1 is SGHDN and CDR2 FVKESK. Deletions cut 4 bases from V and 4 bases from J, with 17 bases between. The CDR3 is made up of 16 amino acids. Complete variable domain (other parts from reference TRBV14 and TRBJ2-1): EAGVTQFPSHSVIEKGQTVTLRCDPISGHDNLYWYRRVMGKEIKFLLHFVKESKQDESGMPNNRFLAERTGGTYSTLKVQPAELEDSGVYFCASSPDLGGRYNEQFFGPGTRLTVL.

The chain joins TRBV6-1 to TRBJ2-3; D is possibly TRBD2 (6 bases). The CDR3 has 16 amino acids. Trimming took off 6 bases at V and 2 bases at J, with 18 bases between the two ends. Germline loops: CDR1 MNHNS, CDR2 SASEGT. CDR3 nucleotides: TGTGCCAGCAGAGGAGGGAGCCTATATAACACAGATACGCAGTATTTT. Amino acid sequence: CASRGGSLYNTDTQYF.

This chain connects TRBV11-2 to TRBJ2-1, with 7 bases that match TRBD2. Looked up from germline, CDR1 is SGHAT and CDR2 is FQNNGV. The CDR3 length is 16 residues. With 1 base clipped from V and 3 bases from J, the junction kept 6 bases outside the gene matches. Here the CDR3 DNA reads TGTGCCAGCAGCTTAGCGATGGCGGGAGACTACAATGAGCAGTTCTTC. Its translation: CASSLAMAGDYNEQFF.

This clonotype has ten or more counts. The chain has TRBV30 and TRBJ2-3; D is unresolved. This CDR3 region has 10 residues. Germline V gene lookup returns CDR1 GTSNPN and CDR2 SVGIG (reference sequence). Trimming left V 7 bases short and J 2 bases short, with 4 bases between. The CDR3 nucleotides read TGTGCCTTTTTCACAGATACGCAGTATTTT. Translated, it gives CAFFTDTQYF.

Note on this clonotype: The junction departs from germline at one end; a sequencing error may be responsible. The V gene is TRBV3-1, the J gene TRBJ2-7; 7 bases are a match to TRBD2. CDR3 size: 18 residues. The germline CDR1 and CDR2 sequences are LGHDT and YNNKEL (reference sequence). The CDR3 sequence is CASGQYSASGPPYNEQYF. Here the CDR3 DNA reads TGTGCCAGCGGCCAATATTCGGCTAGCGGCCCTCCCTACAATGAGCAGTACTTC.

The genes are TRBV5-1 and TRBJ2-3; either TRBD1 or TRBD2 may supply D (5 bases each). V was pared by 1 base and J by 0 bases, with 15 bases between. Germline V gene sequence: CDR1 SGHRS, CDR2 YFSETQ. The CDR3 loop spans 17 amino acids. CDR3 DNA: TGCGCCAGCAGCTTGAAAATGGGACCCCATAGCACAGATACGCAGTATTTT. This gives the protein CASSLKMGPHSTDTQYF.

CDR3 loop: CASSQDRNRGSYEQYF. Here the CDR3 DNA reads TGCGCCAGCAGCCAAGATCGGAACAGGGGCTCCTACGAGCAGTACTTC. The genes are TRBV4-1 and TRBJ2-7; 7 nucleotides match TRBD1. Germline V gene lookup returns CDR1 MGHRA and CDR2 YSYEKL. The length of the CDR3 is 16 residues. Germline trimming cut 0 bases from V and 0 bases from J; bases unmatched to any gene: 5.

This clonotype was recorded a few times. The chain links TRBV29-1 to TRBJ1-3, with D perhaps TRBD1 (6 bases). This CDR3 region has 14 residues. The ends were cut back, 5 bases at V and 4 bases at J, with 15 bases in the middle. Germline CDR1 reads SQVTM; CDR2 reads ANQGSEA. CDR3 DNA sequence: TGCAGCGTTCCGGGACAAGGCACGGGAAACACCATATATTTT. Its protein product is CSVPGQGTGNTIYF. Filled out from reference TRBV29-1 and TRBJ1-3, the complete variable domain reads SAVISQKPSRDICQRGTSLTIQCQVDSQVTMMFWYRQQPGQSLTLIATANQGSEATYESGFVIDKFPISRPNLTFSTLTVSNMSPEDSSIYLCSVPGQGTGNTIYFGEGSWLTVV.

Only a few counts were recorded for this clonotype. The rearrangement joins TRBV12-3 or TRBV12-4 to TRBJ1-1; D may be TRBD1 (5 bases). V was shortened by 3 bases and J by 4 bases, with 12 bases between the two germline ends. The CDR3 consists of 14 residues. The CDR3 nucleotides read TGTGCCAGCAGTTTTGCGGTCGGGGGCACTGAAGCTTTCTTT. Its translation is CASSFAVGGTEAFF.

The CDR3 bases are TGTGCCAGCAGTCCGAGGTCAGGGGGCACAGAGACCCAGTACTTC. Its translation: CASSPRSGGTETQYF. This chain connects TRBV12-3 or TRBV12-4 to TRBJ2-5, with TRBD1 matching over 8 bases. V lost 5 bases to trimming and J lost 4 bases; unmatched junction nucleotides: 9. The CDR3 length is 15 residues.

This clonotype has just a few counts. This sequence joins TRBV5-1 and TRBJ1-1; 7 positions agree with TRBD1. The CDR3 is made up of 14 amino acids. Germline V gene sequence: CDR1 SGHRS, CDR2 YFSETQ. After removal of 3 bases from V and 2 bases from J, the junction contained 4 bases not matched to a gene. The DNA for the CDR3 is TGCGCCAGCAGCTGGAGACAGGGAAACACTGAAGCTTTCTTT. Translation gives CASSWRQGNTEAFF.

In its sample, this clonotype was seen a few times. CDR3 sequence: CASTTDRAYEQYF. The DNA for the CDR3 is TGTGCCAGCACCACGGACAGGGCCTACGAGCAGTACTTC. The V call is TRBV2, the J call TRBJ2-7; 8 positions match TRBD1. Trimming took 7 bases from V and 2 from J; bases not matched to a gene: 4. Germline V gene lookup returns CDR1 SNHLY and CDR2 FYNNEI. The CDR3 runs 13 residues.